The clone carrying this TCR beta chain appeared a single time. In the original workflow: Using reference gene primer amplification, nucleated cell counts were estimated. The table came from immunoSEQ multiplex PCR; TCRdb's copy has only in-frame clones and leaves some out. From that table come the V and J calls and clone size; the DNA was used to work out D and trimming. The sample yields fewer than 400,000 clones, roughly 85% seen once. The sample is drawn from a study of blood T cell repertoires in COVID-19. The overall study: The origin of the acute and convalescent COVID-19 samples was the United States, Italy and Spain. T cells, B-cell-depleted T cells, or PBMCs provided the cDNA or gDNA that served as material.

The CDR3 length is 16 residues. Germline CDR1 and CDR2: SNHLY and FYNNEI. The V and J ends lost 6 bases and 5 bases respectively, with 22 bases between them. The V call is TRBV2, the J call TRBJ2-5; D unresolved. The receptor was isolated from a woman between 18 and 29 years old with acute or convalescent COVID-19. Sequenced input: peripheral blood. In DNA, the CDR3 is TGTGCCAGCAGCAGAAAACCGACATTTCCACGTGAGACCCAGTACTTC. Translating it yields CASSRKPTFPRETQYF.